The T cell receptor (beta chain) under discussion was sequenced for a study of blood T cell repertoires in COVID-19 (dated by TCRdb to 2019 to 2021). Describing the broader study: Collaborator samples came from the United States, Italy and Spain and covered acute and convalescent phases of COVID-19. The material from the prospective study consisted of cDNA or gDNA derived from T cells, B-cell-depleted T cells, or PBMCs. Subjects who had been exposed to COVID-19, were actively infected with it, or had recovered from it provided the deeply sampled blood TCRbeta repertoires that made up the dataset. A freely available public database, intended as a resource for researchers studying the immune response to SARS-CoV-2, is where the repertoires were released. The samples were drawn from the first 160 participants of the ongoing ImmuneRACE study and from about 1,200 subjects provided by 6 global collaborators. Sample metadata almost always included a de-identified subject ID, COVID-19 status, age in years and sex. Where available, HLA class I and class II types were taken from metadata supplied by the sample provider and were not determined by assay-based typing.

Spanning cysteine to phenylalanine, the CDR3 consists of 16 amino acids. Only CDR3 DNA is held: 48 bases, read in frame from base 1. The germline ends are 15 bases apart after V is trimmed by 2 bases and J by 2 bases. CDR1 MNHNS and CDR2 SASEGT were looked up in the germline V gene. This clone was seen a single time. The antigen it binds to is not known. No qualities accompany the bases; no much larger clone lies one base away. Another Seattle source contributed samples from volunteer blood donors who had recovered from COVID-19. Each collaborating institution followed its own protocols to collect whole blood in K2EDTA tubes. Collaborator samples were shipped for TCRbeta analysis as frozen whole blood, isolated PBMCs, or DNA extracted from either sample type. TCRbeta CDR3 regions were amplified from genomic DNA using the immunoSEQ Assay, a bias-controlled multiplex PCR. Per the authors' processing: The number of nucleated cells in each sample was estimated by amplification of reference gene primers within the assay. To quantify the absolute abundance of each unique TCRbeta CDR3 rearrangement, sequence reads were collapsed and filtered. For each sample, productive Simpson clonality was calculated as the square root of Simpson's diversity index across productive rearrangements. This is the immuneACCESS table as TCRdb keeps it, with only in-frame sequences that have V and J called. A part of the clones is gone; compared with another copy, unresolved V genes explain less than half, and the rest is unexplained. V, J and clone size are those of that table, while D and trimming were read from the DNA. The sample profile shows about 230,000 clones; roughly 88% of them were found once. The ten largest make up around 2.4% of the sample.

What the study reported, not specific to this receptor: How much clinical and demographic metadata was included differed by source and by participant, and the metadata was provided uncurated.

The chain is made from TRBV6-1 and TRBJ1-2; the D region possibly corresponds to TRBD1 (5 bases align). The TCR sequence derives from a man aged 35 to 55 who had recovered from COVID-19. The specimen was peripheral blood. The CDR3 is CASSEKARGGNYGYTF. The sequenced DNA: TGTGCCAGCAGTGAAAAGGCTCGGGGGGGGAACTATGGCTACACCTTC.